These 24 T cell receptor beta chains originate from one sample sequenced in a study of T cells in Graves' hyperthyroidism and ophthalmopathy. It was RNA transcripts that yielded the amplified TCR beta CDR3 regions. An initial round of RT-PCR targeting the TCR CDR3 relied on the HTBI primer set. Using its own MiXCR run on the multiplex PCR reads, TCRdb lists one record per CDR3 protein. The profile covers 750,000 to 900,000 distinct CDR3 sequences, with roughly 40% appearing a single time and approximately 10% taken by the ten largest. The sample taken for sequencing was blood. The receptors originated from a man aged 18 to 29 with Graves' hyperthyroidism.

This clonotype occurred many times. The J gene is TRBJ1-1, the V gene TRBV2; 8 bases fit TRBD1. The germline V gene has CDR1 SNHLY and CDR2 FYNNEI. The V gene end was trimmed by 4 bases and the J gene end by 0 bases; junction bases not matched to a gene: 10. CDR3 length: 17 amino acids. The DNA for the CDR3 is TGTGCCAGCAGTGGGTCATACAGGGGGATTATGAACACTGAAGCTTTCTTT. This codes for CASSGSYRGIMNTEAFF.

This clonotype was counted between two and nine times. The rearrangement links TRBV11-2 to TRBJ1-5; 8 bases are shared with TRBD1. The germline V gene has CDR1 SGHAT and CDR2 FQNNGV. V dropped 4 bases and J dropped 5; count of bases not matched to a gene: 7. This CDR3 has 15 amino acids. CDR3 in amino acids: CASSSGGQGHQPQHF. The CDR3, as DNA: TGTGCCAGCAGCTCTGGAGGACAGGGCCATCAGCCCCAGCATTTT.

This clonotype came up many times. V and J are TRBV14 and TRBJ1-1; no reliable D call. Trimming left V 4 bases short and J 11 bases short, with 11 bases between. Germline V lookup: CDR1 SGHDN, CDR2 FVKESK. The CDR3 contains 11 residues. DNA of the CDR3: TGTGCCAGCAGCCCAGGTTACGAGGCTTTCTTT. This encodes CASSPGYEAFF.

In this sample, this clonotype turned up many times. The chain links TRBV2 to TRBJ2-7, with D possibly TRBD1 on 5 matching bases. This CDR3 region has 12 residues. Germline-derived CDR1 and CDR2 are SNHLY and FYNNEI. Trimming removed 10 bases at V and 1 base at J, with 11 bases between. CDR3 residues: CATISGSYEQYF. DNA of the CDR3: TGTGCCACCATTTCAGGGTCCTACGAGCAGTACTTC.

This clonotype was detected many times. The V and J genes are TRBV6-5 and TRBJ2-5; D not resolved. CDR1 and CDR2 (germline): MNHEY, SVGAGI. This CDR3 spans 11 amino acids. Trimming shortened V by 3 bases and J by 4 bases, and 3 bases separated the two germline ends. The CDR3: CASSYGETQYF. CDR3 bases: TGTGCCAGCAGTTATGGAGAGACCCAGTACTTC.

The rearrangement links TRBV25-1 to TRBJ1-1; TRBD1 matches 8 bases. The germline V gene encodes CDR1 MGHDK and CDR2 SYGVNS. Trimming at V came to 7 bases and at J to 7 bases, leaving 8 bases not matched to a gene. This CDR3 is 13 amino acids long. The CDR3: CASTSDRDGEAFF. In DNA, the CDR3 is TGTGCCAGCACGTCGGACAGGGATGGTGAAGCTTTCTTT. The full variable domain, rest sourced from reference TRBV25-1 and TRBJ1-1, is EADIYQTPRYLVIGTGKKITLECSQTMGHDKMYWYQQDPGMELHLIHYSYGVNSTEKGDLSSESTVSRIRTEHFPLTLESARPSHTSQYLCASTSDRDGEAFFGQGTRLTVV.

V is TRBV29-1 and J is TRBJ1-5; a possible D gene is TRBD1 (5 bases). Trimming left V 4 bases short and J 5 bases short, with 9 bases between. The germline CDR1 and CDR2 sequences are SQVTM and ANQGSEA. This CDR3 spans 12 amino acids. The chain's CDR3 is CSVGQPDQPQHF. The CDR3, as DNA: TGCAGCGTTGGACAGCCCGATCAGCCCCAGCATTTT.

The DNA of the CDR3 is TGTGCCAGCAACCTCGGACATAATGAAAAACTGTTTTTT. It specifies CASNLGHNEKLFF. V and J are TRBV6-1 and TRBJ1-4; D might be TRBD1 (5 bases). The germline gives CDR1 MNHNS, CDR2 SASEGT. V lost 7 bases to trimming and J lost 4 bases, with 10 bases between them. This CDR3 is built from 13 residues.

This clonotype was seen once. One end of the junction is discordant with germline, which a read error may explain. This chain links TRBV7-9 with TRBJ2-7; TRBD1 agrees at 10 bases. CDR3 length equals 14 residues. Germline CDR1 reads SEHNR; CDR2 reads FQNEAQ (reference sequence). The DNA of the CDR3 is TGCGCCAGCAGCCAACCCCTCGAGGGACAGGGGAGGATCTTC. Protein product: CASSQPLEGQGRIF.

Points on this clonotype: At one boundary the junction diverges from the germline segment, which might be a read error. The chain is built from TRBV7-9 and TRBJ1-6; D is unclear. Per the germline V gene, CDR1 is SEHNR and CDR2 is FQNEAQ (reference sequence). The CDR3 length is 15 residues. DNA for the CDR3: TGCGCCAGCAGCCCCCGGGAGGGCGTTAGCTCACCCCTCCACTTT. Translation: CASSPREGVSSPLHF.

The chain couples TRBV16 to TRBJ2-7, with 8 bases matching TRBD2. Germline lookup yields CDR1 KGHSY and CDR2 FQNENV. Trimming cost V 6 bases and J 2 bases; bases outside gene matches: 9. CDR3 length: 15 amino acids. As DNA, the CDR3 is TGTGCCAGCAGTGAATCGGGGGGGCCCACCTACGAGCAGTACTTC. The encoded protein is CASSESGGPTYEQYF. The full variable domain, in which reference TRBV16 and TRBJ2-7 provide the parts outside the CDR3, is GEEVAQTPKHLVRGEGQKAKLYCAPIKGHSYVFWYQQVLKNEFKFLISFQNENVFDETGMPKERFSAKCLPNSPCSLEIQATKLEDSAVYFCASSESGGPTYEQYFGPGTRLTVT.

CDR3 nucleotides: TGCGCCAGCAGTGCCTCAGGGACCCCTGAAGCTTTCTTT. It codes for CASSASGTPEAFF. This chain connects TRBV10-1 to TRBJ1-1; maybe TRBD1 (5 bases). V was shortened by 4 bases and J by 6 bases, with 12 bases between the two germline ends. From germline, CDR1 is WNHNN and CDR2 SYGVQD (reference sequence). CDR3 length: 13 residues.

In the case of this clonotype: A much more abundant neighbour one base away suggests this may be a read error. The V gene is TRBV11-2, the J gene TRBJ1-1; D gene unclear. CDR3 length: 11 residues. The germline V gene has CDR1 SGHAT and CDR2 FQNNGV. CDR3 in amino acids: CANSYGPGAFF. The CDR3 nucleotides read TGTGCCAACAGCTACGGGCCGGGAGCTTTCTTT.

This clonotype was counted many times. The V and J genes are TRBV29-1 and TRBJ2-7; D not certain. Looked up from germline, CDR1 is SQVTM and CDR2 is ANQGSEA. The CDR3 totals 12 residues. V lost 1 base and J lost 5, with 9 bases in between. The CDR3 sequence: CSVEGYANEQYF. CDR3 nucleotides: TGCAGCGTTGAAGGGTATGCTAACGAGCAGTACTTC.

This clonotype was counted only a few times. The CDR3 nucleotides are TGTGCCAGCAGCTTAGGAGGACAGAGCACAGATACGCAGTATTTT. It translates to CASSLGGQSTDTQYF. The V gene is TRBV7-9, the J gene TRBJ2-3, with D possibly matching TRBD1 (6 bases). Deletions cut 1 base from V and 0 bases from J, with 8 bases between. The CDR3 contains 15 residues. The germline V gene encodes CDR1 SEHNR and CDR2 FQNEAQ (reference sequence).

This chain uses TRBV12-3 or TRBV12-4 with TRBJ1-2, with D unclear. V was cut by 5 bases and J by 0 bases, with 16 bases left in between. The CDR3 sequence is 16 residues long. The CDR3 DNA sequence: TGTGCCAGCAGTCCCCCCTGGGAGCGAACTAACTATGGCTACACCTTC. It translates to CASSPPWERTNYGYTF.

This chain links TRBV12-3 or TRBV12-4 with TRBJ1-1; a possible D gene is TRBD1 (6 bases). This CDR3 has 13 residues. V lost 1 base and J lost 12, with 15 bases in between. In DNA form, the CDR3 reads TGTGCCAGCAGTTTAGGGGGGGCAGGGCCACCTTTCTTT. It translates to CASSLGGAGPPFF.

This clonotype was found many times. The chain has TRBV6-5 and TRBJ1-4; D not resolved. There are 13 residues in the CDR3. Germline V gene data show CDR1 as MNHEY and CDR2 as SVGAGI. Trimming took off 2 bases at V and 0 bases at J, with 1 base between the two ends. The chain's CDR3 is CASSYTTNEKLFF. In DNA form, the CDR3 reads TGTGCCAGCAGTTACACAACTAATGAAAAACTGTTTTTT.

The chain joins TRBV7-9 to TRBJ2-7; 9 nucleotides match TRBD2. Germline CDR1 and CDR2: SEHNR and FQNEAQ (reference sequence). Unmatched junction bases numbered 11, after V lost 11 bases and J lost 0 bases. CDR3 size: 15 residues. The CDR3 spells CAGNSGGGGSYEQYF. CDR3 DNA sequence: TGTGCCGGCAATAGCGGGGGTGGGGGCTCCTACGAGCAGTACTTC.

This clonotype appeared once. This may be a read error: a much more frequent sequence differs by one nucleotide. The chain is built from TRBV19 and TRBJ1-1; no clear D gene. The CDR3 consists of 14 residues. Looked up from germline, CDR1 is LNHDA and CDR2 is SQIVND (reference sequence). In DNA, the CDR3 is TGTGCCAGTAGTAAAAGCACACTGAACACTGGAGCTTTCTTT. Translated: CASSKSTLNTGAFF.

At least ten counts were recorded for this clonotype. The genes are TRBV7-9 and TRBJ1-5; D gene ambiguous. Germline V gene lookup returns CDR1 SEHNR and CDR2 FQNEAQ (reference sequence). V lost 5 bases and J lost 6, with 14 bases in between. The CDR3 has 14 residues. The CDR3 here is CASSPVAVAQPQHF. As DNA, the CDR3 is TGTGCCAGCAGCCCAGTGGCAGTCGCTCAGCCCCAGCATTTT.

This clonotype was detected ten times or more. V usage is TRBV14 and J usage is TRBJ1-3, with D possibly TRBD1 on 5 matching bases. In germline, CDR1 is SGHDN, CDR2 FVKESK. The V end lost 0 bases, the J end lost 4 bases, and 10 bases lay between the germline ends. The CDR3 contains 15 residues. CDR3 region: CASSQDWGSGNTIYF. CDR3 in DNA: TGTGCCAGCAGCCAAGACTGGGGGAGCGGAAACACCATATATTTT. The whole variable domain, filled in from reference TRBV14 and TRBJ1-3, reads EAGVTQFPSHSVIEKGQTVTLRCDPISGHDNLYWYRRVMGKEIKFLLHFVKESKQDESGMPNNRFLAERTGGTYSTLKVQPAELEDSGVYFCASSQDWGSGNTIYFGEGSWLTVV.

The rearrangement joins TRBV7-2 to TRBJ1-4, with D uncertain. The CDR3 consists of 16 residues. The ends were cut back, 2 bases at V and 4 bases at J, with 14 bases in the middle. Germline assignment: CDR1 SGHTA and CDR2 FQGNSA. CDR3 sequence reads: CASSLRLGPLNEKLFF. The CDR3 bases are TGTGCCAGCAGCTTACGGTTGGGTCCGCTTAATGAAAAACTGTTTTTT.

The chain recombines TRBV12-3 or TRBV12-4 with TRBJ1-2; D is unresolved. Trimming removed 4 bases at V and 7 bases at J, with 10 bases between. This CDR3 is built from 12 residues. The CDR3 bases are TGTGCCAGCAGTTGGACTGGAGGTGGCTACACCTTC. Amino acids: CASSWTGGGYTF.